This note documents a single T cell receptor (beta chain) sequence. The sample is drawn from a study of blood T cell repertoires in COVID-19. The protocol was immunoSEQ multiplex PCR, while the TCRdb copy is restricted to in-frame clones and leaves out a portion. The table has roughly 500,000 clones, around 85% seen once. This TCR was sampled from an older woman who had recovered from COVID-19. Specimen: PBMCs or T cells enriched from blood (not recorded which).

The CDR3: CASSGTGLNQPQHF. CDR3 bases: TGTGCCAGCAGTGGGACAGGGTTAAATCAGCCCCAGCATTTT. This chain links TRBV6-2 or TRBV6-3 with TRBJ1-5; TRBD1 matches at 9 bases. The CDR3 contains 14 residues. The junction had 3 bases not matched to a gene; V was cut back by 5 bases and J by 4 bases. Looked up from germline, CDR1 is MNHEY and CDR2 is SVGEGT.